A single T cell receptor beta chain is shown here with its context. This entry is derived from a study of blood T cell repertoires in COVID-19. Study as a whole: Samples came from the United States, Italy and Spain, spanning acute and convalescent COVID-19.

Patients in Seattle were enrolled during active infection, then followed longitudinally. CDR1 is SGHDN, CDR2 FVKESK, per germline. The CDR3 extends over 15 amino acids. V lost 2 bases, J lost 2 bases, and 12 bases lay in between. In the authors' workflow: Counts of nucleated cells, estimated from reference gene primer amplification, were obtained. Using immunoSEQ multiplex PCR, the repertoire was profiled, and TCRdb retains in-frame clones only, with some absent. V and J calls and clone size are copied from that table; D and trimming were computed from the DNA. Here the sample spans 150,000 or so clones, roughly nine tenths being singletons.

The J gene is TRBJ2-5, the V gene TRBV14, with a weak D call TRBD1 (6 bases). The sequencing sample was made of peripheral blood. The receptor was derived from a young man with COVID-19, enrolled during active disease. DNA of the CDR3: TGTGCCAGCAGCCAAAGGCAGCAGGGGCAAGAGACCCAGTACTTC. It specifies CASSQRQQGQETQYF.